The 29 T cell receptor beta chains below were found in one sample sequenced in a study of CD8+ T cells in alopecia areata. In each case, RNA was isolated and then reverse transcribed into cDNA as the sequencing template. Generated by immunoSEQ multiplex PCR, the TCRdb table keeps only in-frame clones and is missing some. The top ten clones hold about 6% of a sample with 110,000 to 150,000 clones, around three fifths of them seen once. This specimen was CD4+ T cells sorted from blood, taken at week 0. The source is a human donor with alopecia areata.

Points on this clone: This CDR3 is also generated by other DNA sequences in the sample. V and J are TRBV5-1 and TRBJ2-5; D is uncertain. The germline gives CDR1 SGHRS, CDR2 YFSETQ. The CDR3 runs to 13 residues. The ends were cut back, 4 bases at V and 5 bases at J, with 12 bases in the middle. For the CDR3, the DNA is TGCGCCAGCAGCCTGGGCAATCGGGAGACCCAGTACTTC. It specifies CASSLGNRETQYF.

The rearrangement links TRBV28 to TRBJ2-7; weak D call: TRBD1 (5 bases). V lost 7 bases to trimming and J lost 5 bases, with 12 bases between them. This CDR3 comprises 12 residues. CDR1 is MDHEN and CDR2 is SYDVKM in the germline V gene. As DNA, the CDR3 is TGTGCCAGCAATGGACAATACCACGAGCAGTACTTC. As protein: CASNGQYHEQYF.

The chain employs TRBV23-1 and TRBJ1-2; D remains ambiguous. TRBV23-1 has ORF status, its function being uncertain. V was clipped by 0 bases and J by 3 bases, with 14 bases between them. The CDR3 runs 16 residues. CDR3 in DNA: TGCGCCAGCAGTCAATCGATTCGAGGGCAGTACTATGGCTACACCTTC. Its protein product is CASSQSIRGQYYGYTF.

The J gene is TRBJ2-1, the V gene TRBV5-1; 9 bases match TRBD2. The CDR3 has 16 amino acids. Trimming took 4 bases from V and 0 from J; bases not matched to a gene: 5. CDR1 SGHRS and CDR2 YFSETQ come from the germline V gene. CDR3: CASSLNSGGSYNEQFF. The CDR3 nucleotides read TGCGCCAGCAGCCTGAATAGCGGGGGCTCCTACAATGAGCAGTTCTTC.

The J gene is TRBJ2-5, the V gene TRBV18, with 8 bases fitting TRBD2. CDR3 length: 13 residues. Germline V lookup: CDR1 KGHSH, CDR2 LQKENI. The V gene end was trimmed by 2 bases and the J gene end by 4 bases; junction bases not matched to a gene: 0. The CDR3 DNA sequence: TGTGCCAGCTCACCAGGGACTAGAGAGACCCAGTACTTC. It codes for CASSPGTRETQYF. The full variable domain, completed using reference TRBV18 and TRBJ2-5, is NAGVMQNPRHLVRRRGQEARLRCSPMKGHSHVYWYRQLPEEGLKFMVYLQKENIIDESGMPKERFSAEFPKEGPSILRIQQVVRGDSAAYFCASSPGTRETQYFGPGTRLLVL.

CDR3 bases: TGTGCCTGGAGGCGATCGGGACAGGGGGCGGCCCAGTACTTC. This sequence encodes CAWRRSGQGAAQYF. The rearrangement links TRBV30 to TRBJ2-5, with 12 nucleotides matching TRBD1. The junction had 8 bases not matched to a gene; V was cut back by 3 bases and J by 9 bases. Germline CDR1 is GTSNPN and CDR2 is SVGIG (reference sequence). This CDR3 region has 14 residues.

This rearrangement joins TRBV29-1 to TRBJ2-7; D remains unclear. Germline V gene lookup returns CDR1 SQVTM and CDR2 ANQGSEA. CDR3 length equals 11 residues. With 4 bases removed from V and 5 bases from J, the gap between germline ends came to 9 bases. CDR3 loop: CSVGDFNEQYF. CDR3 DNA: TGCAGCGTTGGAGACTTTAACGAGCAGTACTTC.

The chain joins TRBV7-2 to TRBJ2-5; D is ambiguous. The J call may be in error: the DNA end matches TRBJ2-7 better. There are 14 residues in the CDR3. The germline V gene encodes CDR1 SGHTA and CDR2 FQGNSA. The CDR3 sequence: CASSLVGSFYEQYF. CDR3 nucleotides: TGTGCCAGCAGCTTAGTGGGCAGTTTCTACGAGCAGTACTTC.

This chain joins TRBV25-1 and TRBJ2-3; TRBD1 might be the D (5 bases). Trimming shortened V by 4 bases and J by 2 bases, and 7 bases separated the two germline ends. Germline-derived CDR1 and CDR2 are MGHDK and SYGVNS. CDR3 length: 13 residues. The CDR3 region has the DNA TGTGCCAGCAGTGTGACAGCCACAGATACGCAGTATTTT. It is translated as CASSVTATDTQYF.

This clone was counted a few times. The rearrangement uses TRBV19 and TRBJ1-1; D is unresolved. This CDR3 comprises 12 residues. Germline CDR1 reads LNHDA; CDR2 reads SQIVND (reference sequence). V was cut by 8 bases and J by 5 bases, with 12 bases left in between. The CDR3 region is CASGRQLTEAFF. The CDR3 DNA reads as TGTGCCAGTGGAAGGCAGTTAACTGAAGCTTTCTTT.

V and J are TRBV4-3 and TRBJ2-7; possibly TRBD1 for D (6 bases). V shed 3 bases and J shed 5 bases, with 17 bases lying between them. Germline CDR1 reads LGHNA; CDR2 reads YSLEER. This CDR3 is 15 amino acids long. The CDR3 nucleotides are TGCGCCAGCAGCCACCCCCCCACGGGACAAGACGAGCAGTACTTC. Translating gives CASSHPPTGQDEQYF.

The J gene is TRBJ1-2, the V gene TRBV30, with D hard to call. The CDR3 runs 15 residues. V was shortened by 2 bases and J by 1 base, with 14 bases between the two germline ends. From germline, CDR1 is GTSNPN and CDR2 SVGIG (reference sequence). Here the CDR3 reads CAWSTDGAVNYGYTF. Here the CDR3 DNA reads TGTGCCTGGAGTACCGACGGAGCAGTTAACTATGGCTACACCTTC. Filled out from reference TRBV30 and TRBJ1-2, the complete variable domain reads SQTIHQWPATLVQPVGSPLSLECTVEGTSNPNLYWYRQAAGRGLQLLFYSVGIGQISSEVPQNLSASRPQDRQFILSSKKLLLSDSGFYLCAWSTDGAVNYGYTFGSGTRLTVV.

The V gene is TRBV5-1, the J gene TRBJ1-2; the D is unclear. The germline V gene encodes CDR1 SGHRS and CDR2 YFSETQ. With 5 bases removed from V and 4 bases from J, the gap between germline ends came to 18 bases. The CDR3 loop spans 15 amino acids. The CDR3 region is CASSPDSSSGYGYTF. CDR3 in DNA: TGCGCCAGCAGTCCAGACTCTTCCTCGGGCTATGGCTACACCTTC.

The chain uses TRBV29-1 and TRBJ1-1; tentative D call: TRBD1 (6 bases). The CDR3 is 13 residues long. The germline V gene has CDR1 SQVTM and CDR2 ANQGSEA. The V end was cut by 4 bases, the J end by 1 base, with 10 bases between. The CDR3 protein is CSVGGTPNTEAFF. CDR3 DNA sequence: TGCAGCGTTGGAGGGACACCGAACACTGAAGCTTTCTTT.

This clone occurred a few times. The chain employs TRBV29-1 and TRBJ1-2; 9 bases fit TRBD1. The germline V gene has CDR1 SQVTM and CDR2 ANQGSEA. This CDR3 spans 13 amino acids. After removal of 3 bases from V and 4 bases from J, the junction contained 3 bases not matched to a gene. The CDR3 is CSVEGTGIYGYTF. The DNA of the CDR3 is TGCAGCGTTGAGGGGACAGGGATCTATGGCTACACCTTC.

The gene calls are TRBV7-2 and TRBJ2-3; no definite D call. Germline CDR1 is SGHTA and CDR2 is FQGNSA. This CDR3 has 14 residues. V was clipped by 5 bases and J by 3 bases, with 12 bases between them. Here the CDR3 reads CASSRTWGTDTQYF. CDR3 coding DNA: TGTGCCAGCAGCCGGACCTGGGGTACAGATACGCAGTATTTT.

V and J are TRBV18 and TRBJ1-2, with D perhaps matching TRBD1 (5 bases). The V end was cut by 6 bases, the J end by 8 bases, with 16 bases between. The CDR3 consists of 13 residues. CDR1 and CDR2 from the germline V gene are KGHSH and LQKENI. This CDR3 is CASSRDPEEGYTF. CDR3 in DNA: TGTGCCAGCTCGAGGGACCCTGAGGAGGGCTACACCTTC.

The chain employs TRBV6-6 and TRBJ2-7, with TRBD1 matching 9 bases. V lost 6 bases and J lost 0; bases outside the gene matches: 3. Germline-derived CDR1 and CDR2 are MNHNY and SVGAGI (reference sequence). The CDR3 has 14 amino acids. The CDR3 region is CASRETGGSYEQYF. The CDR3 nucleotides read TGTGCCAGCAGGGAGACAGGGGGCTCCTACGAGCAGTACTTC.

J is TRBJ2-7 and V is TRBV4-2, with TRBD2 matching 7 bases. The CDR3 is 16 amino acids. Germline CDR1 reads LGHNA; CDR2 reads YNFKEQ. V shed 0 bases and J 3 bases; nucleotides not matched to a gene: 8. In nucleotides, the CDR3 is TGTGCCAGCAGCCAAGATTATCCGGGGGGAGGCTACGAGCAGTACTTC. It is translated as CASSQDYPGGGYEQYF.

The rearrangement uses TRBV7-9 and TRBJ2-1; 10 bases are shared with TRBD2. This CDR3 comprises 15 residues. Germline CDR1 reads SEHNR; CDR2 reads FQNEAQ (reference sequence). The V gene end was trimmed by 5 bases and the J gene end by 7 bases; junction bases not matched to a gene: 8. The CDR3 protein is CASSQSGGAWNEQFF. CDR3 in DNA: TGTGCCAGCAGCCAGAGCGGGGGGGCTTGGAATGAGCAGTTCTTC.

CDR3 bases: TGTGCCAGCAGTCAAGGGTACACCGGGGAGCTGTTTTTT. This codes for CASSQGYTGELFF. The V call is TRBV2, the J call TRBJ2-2; D gene ambiguous. The germline V and J ends were trimmed by 5 bases and 3 bases, with 7 bases remaining between them. CDR3 size: 13 residues. Per the germline V gene, CDR1 is SNHLY and CDR2 is FYNNEI.

This clone turned up a few times. This chain connects TRBV2 to TRBJ2-6; tentative D call: TRBD2 (6 bases). Germline V gene sequence: CDR1 SNHLY, CDR2 FYNNEI. V dropped 4 bases and J dropped 1 base, with 14 bases sitting between them. CDR3 length: 17 residues. This chain's CDR3 is CASSVWGGGSGANVLTF. In nucleotides, the CDR3 is TGTGCCAGCAGTGTTTGGGGAGGAGGGTCTGGGGCCAACGTCCTGACTTTC.

This clone was found a few times. The junction and the germline gene differ at one end; a read error may be behind it. DNA of the CDR3: TGCAGTGCGGGGGTCCGGGGCCCGCTCTTC. This encodes CSAGVRGPLF. The V gene is TRBV20-1, the J gene TRBJ2-1; D assignment may be TRBD1 or TRBD2 (5 bases each). CDR3 length: 10 amino acids. CDR1 is DFQATT and CDR2 is SNEGSKA in the germline V gene (reference sequence).

The chain has TRBV5-1 and TRBJ2-2; 9 bases line up with TRBD2. Germline loops: CDR1 SGHRS, CDR2 YFSETQ. This CDR3 has 17 residues. The V segment lost 0 bases and the J segment 0 bases; nucleotides outside the gene matches: 3. The CDR3 sequence is CASSLVLAGANTGELFF. The DNA for the CDR3 is TGCGCCAGCAGCTTGGTCTTAGCGGGGGCGAACACCGGGGAGCTGTTTTTT.

The CDR3 loop reads CASSTTYNGYTF. CDR3 in DNA: TGTGCCAGCAGCACTACGTACAATGGCTACACCTTC. The chain joins TRBV2 to TRBJ1-2; D unresolved. The CDR3 consists of 12 residues. The germline CDR1 and CDR2 sequences are SNHLY and FYNNEI. The V end was cut by 6 bases, the J end by 6 bases, with 11 bases between.

V and J are TRBV5-6 and TRBJ2-5, with TRBD1 identical over 7 bases. The CDR3 length is 16 residues. The germline CDR1 and CDR2 sequences are SGHDT and YYEEEE. V gave up 2 bases and J gave up 1 base; unmatched junction bases: 8. The CDR3 nucleotides are TGTGCCAGCAGCTTAAGGACAGGCCGACCCCAAGAGACCCAGTACTTC. Translation: CASSLRTGRPQETQYF.

This clone was seen a few times. This chain connects TRBV18 to TRBJ2-7; D is perhaps TRBD1 or TRBD2 (5 bases each). V lost 3 bases to trimming and J lost 6 bases, with 21 bases between them. There are 16 residues in the CDR3. Looked up from germline, CDR1 is KGHSH and CDR2 is LQKENI. CDR3 region: CASSPPHLGERREQYF. The CDR3 DNA follows: TGTGCCAGCTCACCGCCCCACCTGGGGGAAAGGCGCGAGCAGTACTTC.

This chain connects TRBV4-1 to TRBJ1-2; D remains ambiguous. The CDR3 covers 14 residues. The V gene lost 3 bases and the J gene lost 8 bases, with 16 bases spanning the gap. CDR1 and CDR2 (germline): MGHRA, YSYEKL. The chain's CDR3 is CASSHDRPSAGYTF. CDR3 sequence (DNA): TGCGCCAGCAGCCATGACCGTCCGTCTGCGGGCTACACCTTC.

The chain joins TRBV30 to TRBJ2-5; TRBD1 might be the D (6 bases). The CDR3 is 13 residues long. CDR1 GTSNPN and CDR2 SVGIG come from the germline V gene (reference sequence). Trimming removed 0 bases from V and 11 bases from J, with 16 bases in between. The CDR3 loop reads CAWSVPGPGEQYF. In nucleotides, the CDR3 is TGTGCCTGGAGTGTCCCGGGTCCAGGGGAGCAGTACTTC.